The next 23 T cell receptor beta chains were all read from a single sample in a study of blood T cell repertoires in COVID-19. The method was immunoSEQ multiplex PCR; TCRdb's version includes in-frame clones alone and lacks a portion of them. The sample lists approximately 100,000 clones; 84% were seen once. Sequenced: peripheral blood. Receptors were obtained from a woman aged 55 to 70 with acute or convalescent COVID-19.

The chain uses TRBV6-5 and TRBJ1-4, with TRBD1 matching over 8 bases. CDR1 MNHEY and CDR2 SVGAGI come from the germline V gene. The CDR3 contains 15 residues. J gave up 8 bases and V 6 bases, and 11 bases lay outside the gene matches. CDR3 DNA: TGTGCCAGCAGAGCAAGACAGGGGTTCGGAGAAAAACTGTTTTTT. Translating gives CASRARQGFGEKLFF.

The V gene is TRBV15, the J gene TRBJ2-3; D gene unclear. Deletions cut 5 bases from V and 0 bases from J, with 12 bases between. The CDR3 has 15 residues. The V gene's germline CDR1 is LNHNV and CDR2 YYDKDF (reference sequence). The DNA for the CDR3 is TGTGCCACCAGCGAAAGGAGCCCTAGCACAGATACGCAGTATTTT. Encoded protein: CATSERSPSTDTQYF.

This sequence joins TRBV3-1 (or the pseudogene TRBV3-2) and TRBJ2-6; D gene unclear. The CDR3 runs 16 residues. In germline, CDR1 is LGHDT, CDR2 YNNKEL (reference sequence). V was trimmed by 2 bases and J by 0 bases, leaving 8 bases between them. The CDR3 reads CASSQSWSSGANVLTF. Here the CDR3 DNA reads TGTGCCAGCAGCCAATCTTGGAGCTCTGGGGCCAACGTCCTGACTTTC.

The chain couples TRBV27 to TRBJ1-2; perhaps TRBD1 as D (6 bases). Germline V gene sequence: CDR1 MNHEY, CDR2 SMNVEV (reference sequence). The CDR3 totals 13 residues. The V end was cut by 4 bases, the J end by 8 bases, with 14 bases between. The CDR3 bases are TGTGCCAGCAGTTGGGGCAGGGGCGGCGGCTACACCTTC. It codes for CASSWGRGGGYTF.

V is TRBV3-1 (or the pseudogene TRBV3-2) and J is TRBJ2-4; TRBD1 aligns across 7 bases. Germline loops: CDR1 LGHDT, CDR2 YNNKEL (reference sequence). V gave up 5 bases and J gave up 6 bases; unmatched junction bases: 4. The CDR3 contains 13 residues. CDR3 DNA: TGTGCCAGCAGCGAGACAGGGTTAAACATTCAGTACTTC. Translation: CASSETGLNIQYF.

The J gene is TRBJ1-1, the V gene TRBV5-1; no firm D call. Trimming took 4 bases from V and 5 from J, leaving 9 bases between them. Looked up from germline, CDR1 is SGHRS and CDR2 is YFSETQ. The CDR3 length is 12 residues. As DNA, the CDR3 is TGCGCCAGCAGCGGGAGAGGAACTGAAGCTTTCTTT. Encoded protein: CASSGRGTEAFF.

The chain links TRBV5-4 to TRBJ2-1; 7 nucleotides line up with TRBD1. V shed 4 bases and J 3 bases; nucleotides not matched to a gene: 10. Per germline, CDR1 SGHNT and CDR2 YYREEE (reference sequence). The CDR3 totals 16 residues. The CDR3 here is CASSAEGGTVYNEQFF. CDR3 DNA: TGTGCCAGCAGCGCCGAGGGTGGGACAGTCTACAATGAGCAGTTCTTC.

This rearrangement joins TRBV29-1 to TRBJ1-1; D is unclear. The V gene lost 4 bases and the J gene lost 2 bases, with 5 bases spanning the gap. Per germline, CDR1 SQVTM and CDR2 ANQGSEA. The CDR3 extends over 11 amino acids. As DNA, the CDR3 is TGCAGCGTTGTGAGAAACACTGAAGCTTTCTTT. This encodes CSVVRNTEAFF.

The V call is TRBV2, the J call TRBJ1-2; 10 bases are a match to TRBD1. Germline V lookup: CDR1 SNHLY, CDR2 FYNNEI. Germline trimming cut 11 bases from V and 3 bases from J; bases unmatched to any gene: 6. The CDR3 is made up of 13 amino acids. DNA of the CDR3: TGTGCCGGGAGGACAGGGGGGGACTATGGCTACACCTTC. It encodes CAGRTGGDYGYTF.

V usage is TRBV3-1 (or the pseudogene TRBV3-2) and J usage is TRBJ2-5, with D perhaps matching TRBD2 (5 bases). CDR3 length: 15 amino acids. The V gene's germline CDR1 is LGHDT and CDR2 YNNKEL (reference sequence). The V end was cut by 3 bases, the J end by 4 bases, with 15 bases between. This CDR3 reads CASSHGGVGPETQYF. The CDR3 DNA is TGTGCCAGCAGCCATGGAGGCGTAGGTCCAGAGACCCAGTACTTC.

The count of this clone is one. This rearrangement joins TRBV3-1 (or the pseudogene TRBV3-2) to TRBJ2-3, with D unresolved. Trimming took off 0 bases at V and 0 bases at J, with 13 bases between the two ends. CDR3 length: 17 residues. Germline V gene sequence: CDR1 LGHDT, CDR2 YNNKEL (reference sequence). The CDR3 bases are TGTGCCAGCAGCCAAGATTTCCAGGCAACTAGCACAGATACGCAGTATTTT. It translates to CASSQDFQATSTDTQYF.

The V call is TRBV28, the J call TRBJ1-1; 11 positions match TRBD1. Germline trimming cut 11 bases from V and 0 bases from J; bases unmatched to any gene: 5. The CDR3 totals 14 residues. Germline V gene data show CDR1 as MDHEN and CDR2 as SYDVKM. CDR3 coding DNA: TGTGCCGGGGGACAGGGGGAAATGAACACTGAAGCTTTCTTT. Translated: CAGGQGEMNTEAFF.

The gene calls are TRBV19 and TRBJ2-5, with 8 bases lining up with TRBD2. This CDR3 region has 14 residues. Germline-derived CDR1 and CDR2 are LNHDA and SQIVND (reference sequence). With V trimmed by 4 bases and J by 5 bases, 6 bases remained unmatched. The CDR3 spells CASSKWRGEETQYF. The CDR3 region has the DNA TGTGCCAGTAGTAAGTGGCGGGGGGAGGAGACCCAGTACTTC.

This clone was seen a handful of times. The chain is built from TRBV19 and TRBJ2-1, with 9 bases aligning to TRBD2. V shed 6 bases, J shed 9 bases, and the junction held 12 bases outside the gene matches. CDR1 is LNHDA and CDR2 is SQIVND in the germline V gene (reference sequence). The CDR3 consists of 15 residues. The CDR3 DNA reads as TGTGCCAGTAGGATTAGCGGGAGTGGTGGTAGTGAGCAGTTCTTC. It encodes CASRISGSGGSEQFF.

The chain combines TRBV18 with TRBJ1-1, with a weak D call TRBD1 (5 bases). Germline CDR1 reads KGHSH; CDR2 reads LQKENI. Trimming stripped 4 bases from V and 1 base from J, with 7 bases between. CDR3 length: 13 amino acids. The CDR3 DNA reads as TGTGCCAGCTCACTGACAGCGAACACTGAAGCTTTCTTT. It yields the protein CASSLTANTEAFF.

The chain uses TRBV18 and TRBJ1-4, with D possibly being TRBD1 (5 bases). V lost 3 bases to trimming and J lost 8 bases, with 16 bases between them. CDR3 size: 15 residues. Germline V gives CDR1 KGHSH, CDR2 LQKENI. The CDR3 is CASSPTGLSGEKLFF. In DNA form, the CDR3 reads TGTGCCAGCTCACCGACCGGGCTTTCAGGGGAAAAACTGTTTTTT.

The V and J genes are TRBV5-1 and TRBJ1-2; D is uncertain. Germline CDR1 SGHRS, CDR2 YFSETQ. V was clipped by 4 bases and J by 4 bases, with 11 bases between them. This CDR3 region has 13 residues. For the CDR3, the DNA is TGCGCCAGCAGCAAAGGGAGAGGCTATGGCTACACCTTC. Protein product: CASSKGRGYGYTF.

This clone showed up just a few times. J is TRBJ2-7 and V is TRBV6-5; 10 bases agree with TRBD2. The V gene's germline CDR1 is MNHEY and CDR2 SVGAGI. The CDR3 covers 15 residues. The ends lost 3 bases at V and 3 bases at J; junction bases unmatched: 5. As DNA, the CDR3 is TGTGCCAGCAGTTATTCCCGGACTAGCGGCTACGAGCAGTACTTC. Translated: CASSYSRTSGYEQYF.

This chain joins TRBV12-3 or TRBV12-4 and TRBJ2-1; 9 positions agree with TRBD1. J lost 6 bases, V lost 7 bases, and 4 bases had no gene match. The CDR3 totals 13 residues. The CDR3 nucleotides read TGTGCCAGCACCCTGACAGGGGGCAATGAGCAGTTCTTC. Its translation is CASTLTGGNEQFF.

The chain is built from TRBV15 and TRBJ2-1; 14 nucleotides line up with TRBD2. Germline-derived CDR1 and CDR2 are LNHNV and YYDKDF (reference sequence). This CDR3 has 19 residues. V lost 0 bases, J lost 3 bases, and 7 bases stayed unmatched. CDR3: CATSRDSRTSGRIYNEQFF. The CDR3 region has the DNA TGTGCCACCAGCAGAGATTCCCGGACTAGCGGGAGGATCTACAATGAGCAGTTCTTC.

The chain uses TRBV15 and TRBJ1-1; the match to TRBD1 covers 9 bases. The V segment lost 3 bases and the J segment 3 bases; nucleotides outside the gene matches: 5. Germline V gene data show CDR1 as LNHNV and CDR2 as YYDKDF (reference sequence). The length of the CDR3 is 15 residues. The CDR3: CATSRETGGYTEAFF. As DNA, the CDR3 is TGTGCCACCAGCAGGGAGACAGGGGGGTACACTGAAGCTTTCTTT.

This chain uses TRBV25-1 with TRBJ2-3; 8 bases line up with TRBD1. The CDR3 runs to 14 residues. Germline V gene sequence: CDR1 MGHDK, CDR2 SYGVNS. J lost 3 bases, V lost 4 bases, and 3 bases had no gene match. The CDR3 DNA follows: TGTGCCAGCAGTGCAAGGACAGGGACAGATACGCAGTATTTT. Encoded protein: CASSARTGTDTQYF.

The chain uses TRBV11-2 and TRBJ1-4; TRBD1 aligns across 7 bases. In germline, CDR1 is SGHAT, CDR2 FQNNGV. Germline trimming cut 1 base from V and 11 bases from J; bases unmatched to any gene: 10. The CDR3 consists of 15 residues. The CDR3 region has the DNA TGTGCCAGCAGCTTAGCCCCGTCTACAGGGGAGAAACTGTTTTTT. Encoded protein: CASSLAPSTGEKLFF. The variable domain in full, with the rest retrieved from reference TRBV11-2 and TRBJ1-4, is EAGVAQSPRYKIIEKRQSVAFWCNPISGHATLYWYQQILGQGPKLLIQFQNNGVVDDSQLPKDRFSAERLKGVDSTLKIQPAKLEDSAVYLCASSLAPSTGEKLFFGSGTQLSVL.